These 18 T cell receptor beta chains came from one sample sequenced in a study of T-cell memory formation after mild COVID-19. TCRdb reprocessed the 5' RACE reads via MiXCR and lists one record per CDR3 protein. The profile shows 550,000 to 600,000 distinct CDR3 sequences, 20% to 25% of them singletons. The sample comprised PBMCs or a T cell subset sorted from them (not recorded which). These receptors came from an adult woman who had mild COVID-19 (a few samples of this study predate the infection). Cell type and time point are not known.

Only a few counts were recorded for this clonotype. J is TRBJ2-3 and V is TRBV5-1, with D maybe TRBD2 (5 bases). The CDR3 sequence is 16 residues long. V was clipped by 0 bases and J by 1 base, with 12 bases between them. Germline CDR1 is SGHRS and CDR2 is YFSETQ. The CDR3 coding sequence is TGCGCCAGCAGCTTGGTACCGGGGTATGGCACAGATACGCAGTATTTT. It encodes CASSLVPGYGTDTQYF. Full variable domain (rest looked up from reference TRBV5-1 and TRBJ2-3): KAGVTQTPRYLIKTRGQQVTLSCSPISGHRSVSWYQQTPGQGLQFLFEYFSETQRNKGNFPGRFSGRQFSNSRSEMNVSTLELGDSALYLCASSLVPGYGTDTQYFGPGTRLTVL.

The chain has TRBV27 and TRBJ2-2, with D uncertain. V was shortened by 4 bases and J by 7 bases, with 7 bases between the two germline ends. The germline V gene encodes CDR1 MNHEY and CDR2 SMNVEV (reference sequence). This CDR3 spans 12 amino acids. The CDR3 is CASSSFDGELFF. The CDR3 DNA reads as TGTGCCAGCAGTTCTTTTGACGGGGAGCTGTTTTTT.

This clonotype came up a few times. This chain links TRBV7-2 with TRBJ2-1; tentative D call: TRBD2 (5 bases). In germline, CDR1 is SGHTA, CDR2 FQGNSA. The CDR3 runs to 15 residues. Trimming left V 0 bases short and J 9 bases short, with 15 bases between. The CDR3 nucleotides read TGTGCCAGCAGCTTAGCGCCCCAGCTAGAGGGTGAGCAGTTCTTC. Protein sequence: CASSLAPQLEGEQFF.

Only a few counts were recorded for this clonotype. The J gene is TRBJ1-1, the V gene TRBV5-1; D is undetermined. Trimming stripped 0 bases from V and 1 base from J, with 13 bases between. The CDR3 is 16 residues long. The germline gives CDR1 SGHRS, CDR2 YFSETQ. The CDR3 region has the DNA TGCGCCAGCAGCTTGGACGAGGGTCGGAGGAACACTGAAGCTTTCTTT. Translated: CASSLDEGRRNTEAFF.

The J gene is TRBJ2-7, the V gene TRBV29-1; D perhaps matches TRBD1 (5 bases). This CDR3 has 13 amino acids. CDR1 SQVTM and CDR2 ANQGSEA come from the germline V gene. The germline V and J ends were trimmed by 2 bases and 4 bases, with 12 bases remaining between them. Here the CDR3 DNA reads TGCAGCGTTGAACCGCCAGGGCAGTACGAGCAGTACTTC. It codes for CSVEPPGQYEQYF.

The CDR3 is CASSLASGHEGDTQYF. CDR3 in DNA: TGTGCCAGCAGCTTAGCCTCCGGGCACGAGGGAGATACGCAGTATTTT. V and J are TRBV7-6 and TRBJ2-3; D possibly corresponds to TRBD2 (5 bases). Deletions cut 0 bases from V and 5 bases from J, with 15 bases between. CDR3 length: 16 residues. Per germline, CDR1 SGHVS and CDR2 FNYEAQ.

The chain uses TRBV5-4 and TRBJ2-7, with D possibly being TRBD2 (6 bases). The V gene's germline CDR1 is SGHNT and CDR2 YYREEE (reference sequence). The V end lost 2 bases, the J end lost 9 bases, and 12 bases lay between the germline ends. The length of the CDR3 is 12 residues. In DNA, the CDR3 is TGTGCCAGCAGCTTTGGCGGGGTAAGGCAGTACTTC. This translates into CASSFGGVRQYF.

Here the CDR3 DNA reads TGCAGCGTTGGGCCGGACAGTCTGAACACTGAAGCTTTCTTT. Encoded protein: CSVGPDSLNTEAFF. J is TRBJ1-1 and V is TRBV29-1; TRBD1 might be the D (6 bases). The CDR3 is 14 residues long. Trimming cost V 4 bases and J 0 bases, with 12 bases left between them. Per the germline V gene, CDR1 is SQVTM and CDR2 is ANQGSEA.

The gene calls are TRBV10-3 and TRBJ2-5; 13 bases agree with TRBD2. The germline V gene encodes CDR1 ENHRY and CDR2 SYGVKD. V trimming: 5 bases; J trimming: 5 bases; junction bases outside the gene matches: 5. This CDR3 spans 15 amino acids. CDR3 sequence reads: CAISPGLAGLETQYF. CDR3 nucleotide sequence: TGTGCCATCAGTCCGGGACTAGCGGGGTTGGAGACCCAGTACTTC.

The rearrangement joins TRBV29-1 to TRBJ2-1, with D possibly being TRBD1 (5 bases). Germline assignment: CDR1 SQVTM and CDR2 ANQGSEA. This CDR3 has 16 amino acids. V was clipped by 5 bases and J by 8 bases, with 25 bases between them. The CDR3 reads CSVPWLGVPGLDEQFF. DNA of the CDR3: TGCAGCGTTCCTTGGCTAGGGGTCCCGGGTTTGGATGAGCAGTTCTTC.

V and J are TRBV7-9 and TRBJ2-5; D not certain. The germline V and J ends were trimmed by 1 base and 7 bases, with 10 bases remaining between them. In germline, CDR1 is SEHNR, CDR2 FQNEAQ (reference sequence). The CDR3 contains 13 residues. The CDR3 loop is CASSLVNTGTQYF. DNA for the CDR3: TGTGCCAGCAGCTTAGTAAATACGGGGACCCAGTACTTC.

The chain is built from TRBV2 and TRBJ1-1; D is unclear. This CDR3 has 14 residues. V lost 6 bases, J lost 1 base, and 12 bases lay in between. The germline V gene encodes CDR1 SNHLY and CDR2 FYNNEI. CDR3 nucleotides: TGTGCCAGCAGACCCAGACGGGGGAACACTGAAGCTTTCTTT. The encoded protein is CASRPRRGNTEAFF.

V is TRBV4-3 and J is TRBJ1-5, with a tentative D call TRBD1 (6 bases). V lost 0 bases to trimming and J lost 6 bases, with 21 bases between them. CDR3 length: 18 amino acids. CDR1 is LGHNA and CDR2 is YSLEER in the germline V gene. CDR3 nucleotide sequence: TGCGCCAGCAGCCAAGAAATACGGGGGGCCGGGATCATTCAGCCCCAGCATTTT. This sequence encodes CASSQEIRGAGIIQPQHF.

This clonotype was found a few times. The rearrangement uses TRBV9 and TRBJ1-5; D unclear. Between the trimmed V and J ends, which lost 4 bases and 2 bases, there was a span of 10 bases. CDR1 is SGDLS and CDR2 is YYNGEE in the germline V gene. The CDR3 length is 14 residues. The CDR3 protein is CASSPREGNQPQHF. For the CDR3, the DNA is TGTGCCAGCAGCCCCCGGGAGGGCAATCAGCCCCAGCATTTT.

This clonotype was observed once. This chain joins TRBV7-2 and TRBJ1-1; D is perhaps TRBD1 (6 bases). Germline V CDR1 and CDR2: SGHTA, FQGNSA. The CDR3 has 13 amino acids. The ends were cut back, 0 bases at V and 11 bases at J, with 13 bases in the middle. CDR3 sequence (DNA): TGTGCCAGCAGCTTAGCGGTGAGAGGGGGTGCTTTCTTT. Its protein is CASSLAVRGGAFF.

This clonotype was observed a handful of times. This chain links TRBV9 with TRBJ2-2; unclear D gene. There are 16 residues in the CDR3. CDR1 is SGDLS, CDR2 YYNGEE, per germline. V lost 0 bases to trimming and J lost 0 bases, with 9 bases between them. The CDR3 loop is CASSVVDTSNTGELFF. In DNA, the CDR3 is TGTGCCAGCAGCGTAGTTGACACCTCGAACACCGGGGAGCTGTTTTTT.

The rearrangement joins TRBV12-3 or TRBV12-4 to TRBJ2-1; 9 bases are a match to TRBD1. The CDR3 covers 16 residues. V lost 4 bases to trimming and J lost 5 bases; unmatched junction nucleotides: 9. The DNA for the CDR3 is TGTGCCAGCAGTTCGACCGGGACAGGGAGAGACAATGAGCAGTTCTTC. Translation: CASSSTGTGRDNEQFF.

CDR3 protein: CAISESNGSGEQFF. The CDR3 nucleotides are TGTGCCATCAGTGAGTCGAACGGGAGCGGTGAGCAGTTCTTC. The genes are TRBV10-3 and TRBJ2-1, with D perhaps TRBD2 (6 bases). Trimming cost V 0 bases and J 9 bases, with 12 bases left between them. This CDR3 region has 14 residues. Germline values: CDR1 ENHRY, CDR2 SYGVKD.